This TCR beta chain was sequenced for a study of blood T cells in healthy people across ages. Next came a second PCR, run for about 6 to 11 cycles, which used a sample-barcoded 5' primer along with a J-beta primer mix. One entry per CDR3 protein results from TCRdb running MiXCR on the 5' RACE reads. Here the sample spans 800,000 to 950,000 distinct CDR3 sequences, roughly 34% being singletons. V lost 5 bases and J 0 bases, leaving 13 bases between the germline ends. CDR3 length equals 15 residues. Per the germline V gene, CDR1 is LNHNV and CDR2 is YYDKDF (reference sequence). This sequence joins TRBV15 and TRBJ2-5; a possible D gene is TRBD1 (5 bases). This receptor was taken from a man aged 18 to 29 in good health. The sequencing input was blood. The CDR3 region has the DNA TGTGCCACCAGCTTGTGGGGCAGCAACCAAGAGACCCAGTACTTC. Amino acids: CATSLWGSNQETQYF.